The source of this T cell receptor beta chain is a study of T-cell memory formation after mild COVID-19. This clonotype came up a few times. Its antigen is still unknown. TCRdb re-called the 5' RACE reads through MiXCR, storing one row per CDR3 protein. This sample has approximately 300,000 distinct CDR3 sequences, with 15% to 20% found just once. The CDR3 runs to 15 residues. The V gene end was trimmed by 7 bases and the J gene end by 7 bases; junction bases not matched to a gene: 12. Per germline, CDR1 MNHEY and CDR2 SMNVEV (reference sequence). General study findings and limits: For second-wave clones that peaked at day 37, SARS-CoV-2 specificity went unverified.

The sequence derives from a young man who had mild COVID-19 (a few samples of this study predate the infection). Cell type and time point are not known. The V gene is TRBV27, the J gene TRBJ2-1, with 8 bases identical to TRBD2. Specimen: PBMCs or a T cell subset sorted from them (not recorded which). CDR3: CASTPRGGTTNEQFF. CDR3 bases: TGTGCCAGCACTCCCCGGGGGGGTACTACGAATGAGCAGTTCTTC.